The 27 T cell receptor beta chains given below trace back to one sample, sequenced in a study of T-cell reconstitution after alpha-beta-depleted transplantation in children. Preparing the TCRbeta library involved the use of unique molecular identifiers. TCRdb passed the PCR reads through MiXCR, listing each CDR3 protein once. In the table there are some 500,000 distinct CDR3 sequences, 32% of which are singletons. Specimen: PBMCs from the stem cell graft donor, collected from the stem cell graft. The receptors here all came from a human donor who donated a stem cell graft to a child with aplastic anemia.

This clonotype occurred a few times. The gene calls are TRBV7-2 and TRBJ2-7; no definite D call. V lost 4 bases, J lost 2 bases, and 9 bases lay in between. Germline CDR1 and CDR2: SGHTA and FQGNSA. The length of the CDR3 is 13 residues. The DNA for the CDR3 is TGTGCCAGCAGCTCGCAGACCACCTACGAGCAGTACTTC. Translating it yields CASSSQTTYEQYF.

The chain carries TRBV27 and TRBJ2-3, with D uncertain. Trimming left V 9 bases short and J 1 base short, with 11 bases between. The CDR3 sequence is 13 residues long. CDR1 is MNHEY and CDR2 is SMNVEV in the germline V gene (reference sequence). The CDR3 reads CASNPLGTDTQYF. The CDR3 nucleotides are TGTGCCAGTAATCCCTTAGGCACAGATACGCAGTATTTT.

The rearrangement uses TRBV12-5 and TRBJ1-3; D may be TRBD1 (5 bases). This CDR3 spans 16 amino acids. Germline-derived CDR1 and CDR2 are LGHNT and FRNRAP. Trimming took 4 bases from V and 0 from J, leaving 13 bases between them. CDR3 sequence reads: CASGSGKGSSGNTIYF. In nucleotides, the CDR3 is TGTGCTAGTGGTTCCGGGAAGGGGAGCTCTGGAAACACCATATATTTT.

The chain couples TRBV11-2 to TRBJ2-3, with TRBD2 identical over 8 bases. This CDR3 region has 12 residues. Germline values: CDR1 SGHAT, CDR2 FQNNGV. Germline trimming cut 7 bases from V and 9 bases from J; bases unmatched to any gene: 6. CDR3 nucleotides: TGTGCCAGCACCGCGGGGGGAGGCACGCAGTATTTT. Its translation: CASTAGGGTQYF.

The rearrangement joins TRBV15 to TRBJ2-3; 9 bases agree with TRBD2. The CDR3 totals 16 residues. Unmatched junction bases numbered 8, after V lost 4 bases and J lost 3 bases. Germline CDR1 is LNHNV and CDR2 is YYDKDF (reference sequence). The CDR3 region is CATSISPSGTTDTQYF. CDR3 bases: TGTGCCACCAGCATTTCGCCTAGCGGGACTACAGATACGCAGTATTTT.

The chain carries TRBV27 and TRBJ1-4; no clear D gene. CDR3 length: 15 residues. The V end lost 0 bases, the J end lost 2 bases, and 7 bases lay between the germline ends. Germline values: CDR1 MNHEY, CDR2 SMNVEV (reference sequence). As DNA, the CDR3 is TGTGCCAGCAGTTTATCGTGGACTACTAATGAAAAACTGTTTTTT. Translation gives CASSLSWTTNEKLFF.

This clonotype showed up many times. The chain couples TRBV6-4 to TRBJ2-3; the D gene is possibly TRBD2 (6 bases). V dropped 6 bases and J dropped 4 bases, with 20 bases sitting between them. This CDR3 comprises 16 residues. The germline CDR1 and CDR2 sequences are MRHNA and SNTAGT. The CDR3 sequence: CASSSSADGSSDTQYF. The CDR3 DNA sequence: TGTGCCAGCAGCTCCTCGGCGGACGGGAGCTCAGATACGCAGTATTTT.

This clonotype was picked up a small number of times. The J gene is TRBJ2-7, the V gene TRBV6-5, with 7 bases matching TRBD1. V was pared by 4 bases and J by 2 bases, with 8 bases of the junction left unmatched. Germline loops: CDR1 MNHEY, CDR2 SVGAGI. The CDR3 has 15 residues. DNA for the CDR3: TGTGCCAGCAGTTTTTCGGACAGGTCAGCCTACGAGCAGTACGTC. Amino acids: CASSFSDRSAYEQYV.

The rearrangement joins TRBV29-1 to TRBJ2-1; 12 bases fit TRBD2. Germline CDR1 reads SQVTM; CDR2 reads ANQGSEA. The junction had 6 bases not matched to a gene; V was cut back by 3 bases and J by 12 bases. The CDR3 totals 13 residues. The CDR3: CSVETSGRIGQFF. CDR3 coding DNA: TGCAGCGTTGAGACTAGCGGGAGAATAGGGCAGTTCTTC.

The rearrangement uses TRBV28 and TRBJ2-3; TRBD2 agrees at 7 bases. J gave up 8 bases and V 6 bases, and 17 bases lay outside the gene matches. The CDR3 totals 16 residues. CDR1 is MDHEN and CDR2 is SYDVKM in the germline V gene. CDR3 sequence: CASSPGGAGFAVTQYF. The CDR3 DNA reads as TGTGCCAGCAGCCCGGGGGGAGCGGGGTTCGCGGTTACGCAGTATTTT.

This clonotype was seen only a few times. The CDR3 DNA reads as TGTGCCAGCAGCTTAGGGGGAATCTGGACCTATGGCTACACCTTC. It codes for CASSLGGIWTYGYTF. V usage is TRBV7-2 and J usage is TRBJ1-2; no definite D call. Germline V gene data show CDR1 as SGHTA and CDR2 as FQGNSA. The CDR3 spans 15 residues. Trimming left V 1 base short and J 4 bases short, with 13 bases between.

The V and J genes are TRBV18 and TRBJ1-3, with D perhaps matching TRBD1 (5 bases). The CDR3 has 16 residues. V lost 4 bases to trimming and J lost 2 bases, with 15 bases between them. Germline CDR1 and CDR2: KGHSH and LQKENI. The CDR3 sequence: CASSLGTAPAGNTIYF. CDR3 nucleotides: TGTGCCAGCTCACTAGGGACCGCACCTGCTGGAAACACCATATATTTT.

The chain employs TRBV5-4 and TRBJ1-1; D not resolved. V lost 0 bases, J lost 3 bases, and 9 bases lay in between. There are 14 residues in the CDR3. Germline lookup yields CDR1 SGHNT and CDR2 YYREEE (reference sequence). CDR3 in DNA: TGTGCCAGCAGCTTGGGTGCCACGTACACTGAAGCTTTCTTT. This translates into CASSLGATYTEAFF.

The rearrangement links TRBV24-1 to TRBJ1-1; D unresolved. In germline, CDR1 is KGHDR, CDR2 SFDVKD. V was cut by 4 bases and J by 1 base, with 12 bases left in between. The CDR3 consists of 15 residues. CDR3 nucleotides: TGTGCCACCAGTGACTCGACCCGGGGGAACACTGAAGCTTTCTTT. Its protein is CATSDSTRGNTEAFF.

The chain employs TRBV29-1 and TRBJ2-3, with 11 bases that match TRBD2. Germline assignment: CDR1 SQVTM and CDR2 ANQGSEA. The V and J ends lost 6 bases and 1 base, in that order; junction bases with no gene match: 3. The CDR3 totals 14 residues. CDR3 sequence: CSVTTSGGTDTQYF. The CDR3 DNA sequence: TGCAGCGTCACGACTAGCGGGGGCACAGATACGCAGTATTTT.

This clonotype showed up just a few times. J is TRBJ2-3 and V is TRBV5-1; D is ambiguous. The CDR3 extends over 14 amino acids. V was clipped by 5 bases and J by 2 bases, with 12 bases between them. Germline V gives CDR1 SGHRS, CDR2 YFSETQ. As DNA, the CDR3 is TGCGCCAGCAGAGACACTGCCTCCACAGATACGCAGTATTTT. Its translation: CASRDTASTDTQYF.

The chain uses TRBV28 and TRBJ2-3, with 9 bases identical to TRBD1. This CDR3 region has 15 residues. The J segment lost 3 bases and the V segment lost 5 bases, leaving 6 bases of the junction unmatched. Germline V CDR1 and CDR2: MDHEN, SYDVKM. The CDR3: CASSVYRGPTDTQYF. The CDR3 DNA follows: TGTGCCAGCAGTGTGTACAGGGGGCCAACAGATACGCAGTATTTT.

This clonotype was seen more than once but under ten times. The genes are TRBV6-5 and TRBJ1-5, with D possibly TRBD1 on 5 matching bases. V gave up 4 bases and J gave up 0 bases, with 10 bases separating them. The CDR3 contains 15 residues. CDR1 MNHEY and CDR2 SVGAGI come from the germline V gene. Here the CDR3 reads CASSWGRNSNQPQHF. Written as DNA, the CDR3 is TGTGCCAGCAGTTGGGGCAGAAATAGCAATCAGCCCCAGCATTTT.

DNA for the CDR3: TGCAGTGCTAGACTAGCGGGCCGTAGTGACACCGGGGAGCTGTTTTTT. This codes for CSARLAGRSDTGELFF. V usage is TRBV20-1 and J usage is TRBJ2-2, with 8 positions matching TRBD2. The CDR3 contains 16 residues. Germline V CDR1 and CDR2: DFQATT, SNEGSKA (reference sequence). V trimming: 2 bases; J trimming: 3 bases; junction bases outside the gene matches: 8.

The CDR3 DNA reads TGCGCCAGCAGCCAAGGCGGGGGACATTTTAGCACAGATACGCAGTATTTT. This translates into CASSQGGGHFSTDTQYF. The V call is TRBV4-3, the J call TRBJ2-3; D might be TRBD2 (7 bases). The CDR3 contains 17 residues. Germline lookup yields CDR1 LGHNA and CDR2 YSLEER. Trimming cost V 1 base and J 0 bases, with 14 bases left between them.

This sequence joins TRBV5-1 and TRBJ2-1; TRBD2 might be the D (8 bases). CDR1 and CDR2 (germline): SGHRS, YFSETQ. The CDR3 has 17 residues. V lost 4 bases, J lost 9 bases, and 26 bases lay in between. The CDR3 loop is CASSQGTEGTSWAEQFF. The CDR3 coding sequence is TGCGCCAGCAGCCAGGGGACAGAGGGGACTAGTTGGGCTGAGCAGTTCTTC.

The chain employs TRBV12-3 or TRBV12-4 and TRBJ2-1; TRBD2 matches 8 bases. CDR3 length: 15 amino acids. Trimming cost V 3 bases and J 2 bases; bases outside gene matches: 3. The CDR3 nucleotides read TGTGCCAGCAGTTTGCTTAGCGGGACCTACAATGAGCAGTTCTTC. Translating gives CASSLLSGTYNEQFF.

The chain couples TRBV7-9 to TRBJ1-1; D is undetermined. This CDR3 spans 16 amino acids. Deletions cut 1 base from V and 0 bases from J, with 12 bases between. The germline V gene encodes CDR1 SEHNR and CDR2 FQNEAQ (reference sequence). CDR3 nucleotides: TGTGCCAGCAGCTTAGTATTTGGGGAAATGAACACTGAAGCTTTCTTT. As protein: CASSLVFGEMNTEAFF.

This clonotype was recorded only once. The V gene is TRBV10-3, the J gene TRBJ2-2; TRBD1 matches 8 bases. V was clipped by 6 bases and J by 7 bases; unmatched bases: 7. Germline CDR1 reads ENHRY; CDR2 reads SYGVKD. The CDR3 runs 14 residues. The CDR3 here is CAIRVAGGNGELFF. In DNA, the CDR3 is TGTGCCATCAGGGTCGCAGGGGGCAACGGGGAGCTGTTTTTT.

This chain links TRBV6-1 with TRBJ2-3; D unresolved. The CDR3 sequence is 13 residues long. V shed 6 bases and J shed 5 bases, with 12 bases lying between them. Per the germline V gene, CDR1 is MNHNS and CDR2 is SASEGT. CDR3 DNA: TGTGCCAGCAGAAACCGCGGCGGAGATACGCAGTATTTT. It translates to CASRNRGGDTQYF.

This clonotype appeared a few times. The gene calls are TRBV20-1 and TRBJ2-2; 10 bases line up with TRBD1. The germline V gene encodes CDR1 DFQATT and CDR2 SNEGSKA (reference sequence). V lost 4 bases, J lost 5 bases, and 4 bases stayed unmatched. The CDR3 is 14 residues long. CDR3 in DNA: TGCAGTGCTACTAGGACAGGGGGGACCGGGGAGCTGTTTTTT. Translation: CSATRTGGTGELFF.

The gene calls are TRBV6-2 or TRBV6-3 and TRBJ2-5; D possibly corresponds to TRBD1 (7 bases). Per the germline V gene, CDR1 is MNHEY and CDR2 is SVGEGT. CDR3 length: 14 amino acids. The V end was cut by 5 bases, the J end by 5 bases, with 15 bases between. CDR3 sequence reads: CASSRRGHGETQYF. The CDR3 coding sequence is TGTGCCAGCAGTAGGAGGGGGCACGGGGAGACCCAGTACTTC.